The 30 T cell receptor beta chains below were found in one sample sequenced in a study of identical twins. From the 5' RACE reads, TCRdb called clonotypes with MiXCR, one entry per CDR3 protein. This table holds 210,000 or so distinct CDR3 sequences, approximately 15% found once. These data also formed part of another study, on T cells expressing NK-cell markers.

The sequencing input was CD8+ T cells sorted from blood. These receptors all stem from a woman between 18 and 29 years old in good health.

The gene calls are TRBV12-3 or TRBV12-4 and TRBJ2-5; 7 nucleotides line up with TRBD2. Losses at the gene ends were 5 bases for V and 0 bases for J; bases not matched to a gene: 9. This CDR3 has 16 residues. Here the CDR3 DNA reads TGTGCCAGCAGTAGCAGCGGGGCCGAGTACCAAGAGACCCAGTACTTC. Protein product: CASSSSGAEYQETQYF.

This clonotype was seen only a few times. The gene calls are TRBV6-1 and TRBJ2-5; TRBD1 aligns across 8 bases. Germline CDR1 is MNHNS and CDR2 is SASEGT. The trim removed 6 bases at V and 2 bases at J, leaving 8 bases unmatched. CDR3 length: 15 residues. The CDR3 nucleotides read TGTGCCAGCAGAGCGACAGGGGCCACTCAAGAGACCCAGTACTTC. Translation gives CASRATGATQETQYF.

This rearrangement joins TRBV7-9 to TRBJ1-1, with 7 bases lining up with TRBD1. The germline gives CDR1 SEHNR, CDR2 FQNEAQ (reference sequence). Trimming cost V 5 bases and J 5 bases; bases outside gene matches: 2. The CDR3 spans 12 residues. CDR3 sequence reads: CASSIQGTEAFF. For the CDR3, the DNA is TGTGCCAGCAGCATACAGGGGACTGAAGCTTTCTTT.

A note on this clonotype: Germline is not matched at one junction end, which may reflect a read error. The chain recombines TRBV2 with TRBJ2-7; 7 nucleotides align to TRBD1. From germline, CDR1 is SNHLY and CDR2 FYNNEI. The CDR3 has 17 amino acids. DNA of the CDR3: TGTGCCAGCAGCGAAGGGGAAGCAGGGACAGAAACCTACGAGCAGTACTTC. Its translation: CASSEGEAGTETYEQYF.

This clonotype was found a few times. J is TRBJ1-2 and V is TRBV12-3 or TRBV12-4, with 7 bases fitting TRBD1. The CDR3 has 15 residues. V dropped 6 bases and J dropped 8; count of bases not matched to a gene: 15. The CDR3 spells CASRNYRGYVGGYTF. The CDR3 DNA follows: TGTGCCAGCAGAAATTACAGGGGATACGTGGGGGGCTACACCTTC.

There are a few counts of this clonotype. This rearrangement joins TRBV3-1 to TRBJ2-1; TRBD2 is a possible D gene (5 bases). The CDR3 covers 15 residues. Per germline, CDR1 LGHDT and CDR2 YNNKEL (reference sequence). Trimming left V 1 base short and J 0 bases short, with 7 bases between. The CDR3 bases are TGTGCCAGCAGCCAAGGTACTAGCTCCTACAATGAGCAGTTCTTC. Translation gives CASSQGTSSYNEQFF.

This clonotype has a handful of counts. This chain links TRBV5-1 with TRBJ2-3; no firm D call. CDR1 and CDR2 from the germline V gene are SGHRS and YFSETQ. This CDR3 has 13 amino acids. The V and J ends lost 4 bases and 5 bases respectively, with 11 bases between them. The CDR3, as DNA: TGCGCCAGCAGCCTGGAACAGCAAGATACGCAGTATTTT. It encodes CASSLEQQDTQYF.

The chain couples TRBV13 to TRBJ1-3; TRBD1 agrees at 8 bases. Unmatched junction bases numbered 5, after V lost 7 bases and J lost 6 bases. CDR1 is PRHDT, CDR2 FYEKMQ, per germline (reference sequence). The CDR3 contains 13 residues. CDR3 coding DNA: TGTGCCAGCACGGACAGGGTGGAAAACACCATATATTTT. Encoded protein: CASTDRVENTIYF.

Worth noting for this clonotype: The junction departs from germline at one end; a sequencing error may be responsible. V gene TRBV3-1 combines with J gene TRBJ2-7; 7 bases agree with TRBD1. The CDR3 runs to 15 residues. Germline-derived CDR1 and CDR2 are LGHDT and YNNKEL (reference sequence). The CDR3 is CASCQDGDRDGEQYF. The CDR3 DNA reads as TGTGCCAGCTGCCAAGATGGAGACAGGGATGGCGAGCAGTACTTC.

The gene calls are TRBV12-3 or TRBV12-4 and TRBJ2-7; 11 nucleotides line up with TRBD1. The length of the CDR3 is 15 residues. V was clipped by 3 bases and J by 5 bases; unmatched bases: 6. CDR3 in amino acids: CASSLWDRGKNEQYF. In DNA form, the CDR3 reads TGTGCCAGCAGTTTGTGGGACAGGGGGAAAAACGAGCAGTACTTC.

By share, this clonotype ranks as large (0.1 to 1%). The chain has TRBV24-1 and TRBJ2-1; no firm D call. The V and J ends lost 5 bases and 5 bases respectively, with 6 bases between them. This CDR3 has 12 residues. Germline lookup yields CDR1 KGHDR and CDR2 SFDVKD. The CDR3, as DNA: TGTGCCACCAGTGCCTCTGACAATGAGCAGTTCTTC. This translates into CATSASDNEQFF.

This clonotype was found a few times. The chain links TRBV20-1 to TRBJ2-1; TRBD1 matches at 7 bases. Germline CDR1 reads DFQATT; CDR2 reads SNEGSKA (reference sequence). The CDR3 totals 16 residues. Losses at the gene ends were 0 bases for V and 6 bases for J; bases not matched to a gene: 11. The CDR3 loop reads CSARDATGEVSNEQFF. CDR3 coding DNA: TGCAGTGCTAGAGATGCCACAGGGGAAGTAAGCAATGAGCAGTTCTTC.

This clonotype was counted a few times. The CDR3 spells CASSQRAEAFF. The CDR3 DNA is TGCGCCAGCAGCCAAAGGGCTGAAGCTTTCTTT. This sequence joins TRBV4-1 and TRBJ1-1; D ambiguous. Trimming shortened V by 2 bases and J by 6 bases, and 4 bases separated the two germline ends. The CDR3 is 11 amino acids. The germline V gene encodes CDR1 MGHRA and CDR2 YSYEKL.

The CDR3 sequence: CASSIAVNTEAFF. In DNA form, the CDR3 reads TGTGCCAGTAGTATTGCAGTGAACACTGAAGCTTTCTTT. The chain links TRBV19 to TRBJ1-1; D gene unclear. The CDR3 contains 13 residues. Germline assignment: CDR1 LNHDA and CDR2 SQIVND (reference sequence). Trimming stripped 3 bases from V and 0 bases from J, with 5 bases between.

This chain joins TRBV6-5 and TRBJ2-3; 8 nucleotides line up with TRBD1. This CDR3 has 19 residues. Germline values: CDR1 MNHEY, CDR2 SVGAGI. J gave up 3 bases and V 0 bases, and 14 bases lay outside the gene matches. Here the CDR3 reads CASSYSIDRGVLGTDTQYF. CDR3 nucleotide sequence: TGTGCCAGCAGTTACTCGATCGACAGGGGAGTTTTGGGGACAGATACGCAGTATTTT.

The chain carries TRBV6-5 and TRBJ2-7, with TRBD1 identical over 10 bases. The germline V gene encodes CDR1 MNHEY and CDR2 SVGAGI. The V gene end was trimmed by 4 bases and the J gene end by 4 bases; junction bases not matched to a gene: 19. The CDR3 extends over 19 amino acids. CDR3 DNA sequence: TGTGCCAGCAGTTCGCCGGGACAGGGGTCAAACCTACTTCCTTACGAGCAGTACTTC. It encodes CASSSPGQGSNLLPYEQYF.

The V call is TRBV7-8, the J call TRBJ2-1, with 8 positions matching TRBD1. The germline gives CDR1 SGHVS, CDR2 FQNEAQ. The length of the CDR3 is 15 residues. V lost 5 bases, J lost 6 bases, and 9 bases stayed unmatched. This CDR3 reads CASSPRQGNSNEQFF. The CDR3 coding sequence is TGTGCCAGCAGCCCGCGACAGGGGAATTCCAATGAGCAGTTCTTC.

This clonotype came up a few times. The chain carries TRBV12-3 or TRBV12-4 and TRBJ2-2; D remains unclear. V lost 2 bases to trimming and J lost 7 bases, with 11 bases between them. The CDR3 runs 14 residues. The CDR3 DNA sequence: TGTGCCAGCAGTTTAAATCTATTGAACGGGGAGCTGTTTTTT. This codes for CASSLNLLNGELFF.

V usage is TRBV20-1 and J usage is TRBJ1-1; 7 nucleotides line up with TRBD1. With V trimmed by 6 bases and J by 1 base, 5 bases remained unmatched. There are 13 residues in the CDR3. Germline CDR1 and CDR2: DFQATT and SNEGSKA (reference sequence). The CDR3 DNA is TGCAGTGCGCCGACAGGGTCGAACACTGAAGCTTTCTTT. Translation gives CSAPTGSNTEAFF.

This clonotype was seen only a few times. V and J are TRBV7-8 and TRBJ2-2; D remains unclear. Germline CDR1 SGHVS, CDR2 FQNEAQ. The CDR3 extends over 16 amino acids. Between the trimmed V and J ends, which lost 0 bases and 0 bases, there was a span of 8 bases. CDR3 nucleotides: TGTGCCAGCAGCTTAGCCCGCCCTGCGAACACCGGGGAGCTGTTTTTT. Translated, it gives CASSLARPANTGELFF.

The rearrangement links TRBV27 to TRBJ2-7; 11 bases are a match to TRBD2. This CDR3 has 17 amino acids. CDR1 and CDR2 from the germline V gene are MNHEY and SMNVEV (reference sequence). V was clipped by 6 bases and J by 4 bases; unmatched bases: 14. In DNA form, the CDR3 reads TGTGCCAGCAGCAGGGGGACTAGCGGAGACGGGAGGTACGAGCAGTACTTC. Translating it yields CASSRGTSGDGRYEQYF.

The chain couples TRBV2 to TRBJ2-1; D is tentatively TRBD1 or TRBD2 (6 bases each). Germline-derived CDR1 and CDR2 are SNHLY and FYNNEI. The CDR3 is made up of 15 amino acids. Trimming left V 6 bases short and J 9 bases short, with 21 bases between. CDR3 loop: CASSSSGGGGSEQFF. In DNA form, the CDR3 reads TGTGCCAGCAGCTCGAGCGGAGGGGGTGGGAGTGAGCAGTTCTTC.

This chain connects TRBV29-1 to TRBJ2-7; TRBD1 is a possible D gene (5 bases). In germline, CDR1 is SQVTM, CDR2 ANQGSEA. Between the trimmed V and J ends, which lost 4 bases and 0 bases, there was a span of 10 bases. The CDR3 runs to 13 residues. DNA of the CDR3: TGCAGCGTTGTGGACAATCCCTCCTACGAGCAGTACTTC. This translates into CSVVDNPSYEQYF.

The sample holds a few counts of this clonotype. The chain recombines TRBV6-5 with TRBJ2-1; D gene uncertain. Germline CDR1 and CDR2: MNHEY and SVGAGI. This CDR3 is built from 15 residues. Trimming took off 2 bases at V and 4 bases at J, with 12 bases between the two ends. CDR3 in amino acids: CASSYDEALYNEQFF. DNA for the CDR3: TGTGCCAGCAGTTACGATGAGGCCTTGTACAATGAGCAGTTCTTC.

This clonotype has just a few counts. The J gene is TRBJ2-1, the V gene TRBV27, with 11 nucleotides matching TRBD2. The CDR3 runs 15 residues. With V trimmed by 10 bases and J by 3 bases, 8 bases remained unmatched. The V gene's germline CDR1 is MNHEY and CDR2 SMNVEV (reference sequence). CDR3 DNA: TGTGCCACCAAAAAGGGACTAGCGGACTACAATGAGCAGTTCTTC. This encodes CATKKGLADYNEQFF.

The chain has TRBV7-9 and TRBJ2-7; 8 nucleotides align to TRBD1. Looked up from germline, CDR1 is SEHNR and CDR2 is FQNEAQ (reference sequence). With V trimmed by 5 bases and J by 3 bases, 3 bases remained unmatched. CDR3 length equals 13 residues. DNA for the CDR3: TGTGCCAGCAGCCGACAGGGGATCTACGAGCAGTACTTC. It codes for CASSRQGIYEQYF.

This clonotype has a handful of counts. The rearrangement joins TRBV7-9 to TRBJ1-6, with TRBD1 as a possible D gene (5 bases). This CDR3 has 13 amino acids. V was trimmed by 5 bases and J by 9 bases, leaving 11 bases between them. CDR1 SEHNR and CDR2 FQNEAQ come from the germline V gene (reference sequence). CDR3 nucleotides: TGTGCCAGCAGCCCGGGACCGGGTTCACCCCTCCACTTT. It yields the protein CASSPGPGSPLHF.

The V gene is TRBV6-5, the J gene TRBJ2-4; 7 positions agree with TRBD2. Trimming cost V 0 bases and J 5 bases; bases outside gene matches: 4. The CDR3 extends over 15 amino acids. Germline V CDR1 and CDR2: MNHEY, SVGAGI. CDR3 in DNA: TGTGCCAGCAGTTACTCGATACGGGGGGAAAACATTCAGTACTTC. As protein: CASSYSIRGENIQYF.

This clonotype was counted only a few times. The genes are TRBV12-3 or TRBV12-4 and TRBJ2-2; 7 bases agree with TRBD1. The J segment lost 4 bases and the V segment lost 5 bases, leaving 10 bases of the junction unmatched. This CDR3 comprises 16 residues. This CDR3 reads CASSPPIRGSTGELFF. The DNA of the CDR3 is TGTGCCAGCAGTCCCCCCATCAGGGGGTCCACCGGGGAGCTGTTTTTT.

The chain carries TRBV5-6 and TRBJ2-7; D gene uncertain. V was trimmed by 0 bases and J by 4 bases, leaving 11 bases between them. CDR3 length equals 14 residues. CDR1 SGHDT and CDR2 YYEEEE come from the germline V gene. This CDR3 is CASSLGGTNYEQYF. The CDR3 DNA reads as TGTGCCAGCAGCTTGGGTGGTACAAATTACGAGCAGTACTTC.